Each of the 20 T cell receptor beta chains below was sequenced from the same sample in a study of T cells after yellow fever vaccination. TCRdb recomputed calls from the 5' RACE reads with MiXCR, one row per CDR3 protein. The sample carries about 130,000 distinct CDR3 sequences, less than 8.5% recorded once. Sequences were derived from CD4+ T cells sorted from PBMCs, sampled 10 days after the yellow fever booster vaccination. These TCRs come from a man between 25 and 39 years old who received the YFV17D yellow fever vaccine.

This clonotype was counted at least ten times. The V and J genes are TRBV6-5 and TRBJ2-7, with 12 bases aligning to TRBD1. Unmatched junction bases numbered 15, after V lost 6 bases and J lost 3 bases. Germline CDR1 MNHEY, CDR2 SVGAGI. The length of the CDR3 is 18 residues. In DNA form, the CDR3 reads TGTGCCAGCAGACCCTTCCCGGGACAGGGGGCGAAGGGCTACGAGCAGTACTTC. It yields the protein CASRPFPGQGAKGYEQYF.

In its sample, this clonotype was seen many times. The rearrangement uses TRBV7-2 and TRBJ2-5; 7 bases agree with TRBD1. Germline V gene data show CDR1 as SGHTA and CDR2 as FQGNSA. The CDR3 has 14 residues. V trimming: 4 bases; J trimming: 2 bases; junction bases outside the gene matches: 4. CDR3 nucleotides: TGTGCCAGCAGCTACGGGACAGATCAAGAGACCCAGTACTTC. This encodes CASSYGTDQETQYF.

The CDR3 region has the DNA TGCGCCAGCAGAGCACTCCCCCAGGGTGACACTGAAGCTTTCTTT. Translating it yields CASRALPQGDTEAFF. J is TRBJ1-1 and V is TRBV5-1, with D possibly being TRBD1 (5 bases). Germline V lookup: CDR1 SGHRS, CDR2 YFSETQ. This CDR3 is built from 15 residues. Trimming removed 5 bases from V and 3 bases from J, with 17 bases in between.

This clonotype has a count of ten or more. V usage is TRBV9 and J usage is TRBJ2-3; TRBD2 aligns across 9 bases. The CDR3 length is 16 residues. Germline V gene lookup returns CDR1 SGDLS and CDR2 YYNGEE. V dropped 2 bases and J dropped 4; count of bases not matched to a gene: 8. CDR3 DNA sequence: TGTGCCAGCAGCGTTTTAGCGGGAGATTCAGCAGATACGCAGTATTTT. Amino acid sequence: CASSVLAGDSADTQYF.

In its sample, this clonotype was seen many times. V is TRBV30 and J is TRBJ2-7; no reliable D call. The CDR3 sequence is 12 residues long. Germline-derived CDR1 and CDR2 are GTSNPN and SVGIG (reference sequence). The V end lost 2 bases, the J end lost 5 bases, and 10 bases lay between the germline ends. Written as DNA, the CDR3 is TGTGCCTGGAGTCTCAGGTTTAACGAGCAGTACTTC. Its protein product is CAWSLRFNEQYF.

This clonotype has at least ten counts. The V and J genes are TRBV5-1 and TRBJ1-4; D is unclear. The CDR3 runs to 17 residues. V gave up 0 bases and J gave up 0 bases, with 12 bases separating them. Per germline, CDR1 SGHRS and CDR2 YFSETQ. This chain's CDR3 is CASSLARGIATNEKLFF. The CDR3 region has the DNA TGCGCCAGCAGCTTGGCCCGAGGAATTGCAACTAATGAAAAACTGTTTTTT. Supplemented by reference TRBV5-1 and TRBJ1-4, the full variable domain reads KAGVTQTPRYLIKTRGQQVTLSCSPISGHRSVSWYQQTPGQGLQFLFEYFSETQRNKGNFPGRFSGRQFSNSRSEMNVSTLELGDSALYLCASSLARGIATNEKLFFGSGTQLSVL.

The chain joins TRBV13 to TRBJ2-5; D is uncertain. The germline gives CDR1 PRHDT, CDR2 FYEKMQ (reference sequence). The CDR3 is 15 residues long. The chain's CDR3 is CFRPLMNHRQETQYF. The DNA for the CDR3 is TGTTTTCGGCCCCTCATGAACCATCGGCAAGAGACCCAGTACTTC.

This clonotype occurred once. Germline is not matched at one junction end, which may reflect a read error. The chain recombines TRBV29-1 with TRBJ2-7; 10 positions match TRBD2. The CDR3 is 13 amino acids. From germline, CDR1 is SQVTM and CDR2 ANQGSEA. CDR3 in amino acids: CSVDASGSYGQYF. CDR3 in DNA: TGCAGCGTTGATGCTAGCGGGAGCTACGGGCAGTACTTC.

In its sample, this clonotype was seen a few times. V usage is TRBV12-3 or TRBV12-4 and J usage is TRBJ2-1, with D possibly being TRBD2 (5 bases). Trimming shortened V by 5 bases and J by 7 bases, and 15 bases separated the two germline ends. The CDR3 extends over 14 amino acids. CDR3 amino acids: CASSPGSGFNEQFF. The CDR3 nucleotides read TGTGCCAGCAGTCCCGGATCGGGGTTTAATGAGCAGTTCTTC.

This clonotype has ten or more counts. The gene calls are TRBV9 and TRBJ2-3; no definite D call. V was cut by 5 bases and J by 2 bases, with 15 bases left in between. The germline CDR1 and CDR2 sequences are SGDLS and YYNGEE. The CDR3 has 15 residues. CDR3 nucleotide sequence: TGTGCCAGCAGGCAGGTGGCAGGCCCCACAGATACGCAGTATTTT. Its protein is CASRQVAGPTDTQYF.

This clonotype appeared many times. The CDR3 loop is CASSYTNQPQHF. CDR3 bases: TGTGCCAGCAGTTACACCAATCAGCCCCAGCATTTT. J is TRBJ1-5 and V is TRBV6-2 or TRBV6-3, with unresolved D. This CDR3 contains 12 residues. CDR1 is MNHEY and CDR2 is SVGEGT in the germline V gene. Trimming shortened V by 2 bases and J by 3 bases, and 2 bases separated the two germline ends.

In its sample, this clonotype was seen a few times. The rearrangement uses TRBV7-2 and TRBJ2-7; D assignment may be TRBD1 or TRBD2 (5 bases each). V was shortened by 5 bases and J by 2 bases, with 13 bases between the two germline ends. CDR3 length: 14 residues. The germline gives CDR1 SGHTA, CDR2 FQGNSA. The CDR3 sequence is CASSLAGRAYEQYF. CDR3 coding DNA: TGTGCCAGCAGCCTGGCGGGCAGGGCCTACGAGCAGTACTTC. Complete variable domain (other parts from reference TRBV7-2 and TRBJ2-7): GAGVSQSPSNKVTEKGKDVELRCDPISGHTALYWYRQSLGQGLEFLIYFQGNSAPDKSGLPSDRFSAERTGGSVSTLTIQRTQQEDSAVYLCASSLAGRAYEQYFGPGTRLTVT.

This clonotype was seen many times. This chain joins TRBV5-1 and TRBJ2-6; D gene unclear. This CDR3 is built from 17 residues. Deletions cut 0 bases from V and 1 base from J, with 11 bases between. Looked up from germline, CDR1 is SGHRS and CDR2 is YFSETQ. In DNA, the CDR3 is TGCGCCAGCAGCTTGGTCGCCGGTGCTTCTGGGGCCAACGTCCTGACTTTC. This gives the protein CASSLVAGASGANVLTF.

This clonotype was counted many times. The chain links TRBV10-3 to TRBJ2-7, with D unclear. The V gene's germline CDR1 is ENHRY and CDR2 SYGVKD. There are 15 residues in the CDR3. The V end lost 2 bases, the J end lost 6 bases, and 17 bases lay between the germline ends. CDR3 DNA sequence: TGTGCCATCAGTGAGACCGTCCCCATAAAGGGCGAGCAGTACTTC. Encoded protein: CAISETVPIKGEQYF.

J is TRBJ1-6 and V is TRBV12-3 or TRBV12-4, with 7 nucleotides matching TRBD1. The J segment lost 7 bases and the V segment lost 5 bases, leaving 5 bases of the junction unmatched. The CDR3 loop spans 14 amino acids. The CDR3 region is CASSPTGDNSPLHF. CDR3 nucleotides: TGTGCCAGCAGTCCCACAGGGGACAATTCACCCCTCCACTTT.

This clonotype was recorded at least ten times. J is TRBJ2-1 and V is TRBV7-2, with TRBD2 identical over 9 bases. The germline V gene encodes CDR1 SGHTA and CDR2 FQGNSA. This CDR3 contains 15 residues. V shed 1 base, J shed 6 bases, and the junction held 4 bases outside the gene matches. The CDR3 DNA follows: TGTGCCAGCAGCTTAGTACTAGCGGGTCCCAATGAGCAGTTCTTC. This sequence encodes CASSLVLAGPNEQFF.

There are many counts of this clonotype. The chain couples TRBV15 to TRBJ2-5, with D tentatively TRBD1 (6 bases). V was clipped by 3 bases and J by 2 bases, with 13 bases between them. Germline values: CDR1 LNHNV, CDR2 YYDKDF (reference sequence). The CDR3 length is 15 residues. The CDR3 sequence is CATSRASGVQETQYF. CDR3 coding DNA: TGTGCCACCAGCAGGGCTTCAGGGGTTCAAGAGACCCAGTACTTC.

This clonotype came up many times. The J gene is TRBJ1-4, the V gene TRBV6-5; 9 bases are shared with TRBD1. Unmatched junction bases numbered 8, after V lost 4 bases and J lost 8 bases. The CDR3 consists of 15 residues. Germline V lookup: CDR1 MNHEY, CDR2 SVGAGI. The CDR3 region has the DNA TGTGCCAGCAGTTCCTGGACAGGGGTTGGGGAAAAACTGTTTTTT. Its protein product is CASSSWTGVGEKLFF.

This clonotype was picked up many times. The chain is built from TRBV12-3 or TRBV12-4 and TRBJ2-7, with TRBD1 identical over 9 bases. The CDR3 runs 16 residues. The junction had 8 bases not matched to a gene; V was cut back by 3 bases and J by 2 bases. CDR3 bases: TGTGCCAGCAGTTTGGGACTCGGGACAGGGCCCTACGAGCAGTACTTC. Its translation is CASSLGLGTGPYEQYF.

V is TRBV5-4 and J is TRBJ2-1, with 7 positions matching TRBD2. The CDR3 consists of 16 residues. Germline assignment: CDR1 SGHNT and CDR2 YYREEE (reference sequence). The J segment lost 3 bases and the V segment lost 0 bases, leaving 6 bases of the junction unmatched. CDR3 bases: TGTGCCAGCAGCTTGGGGGCTAGCGGAGGCTACAATGAGCAGTTCTTC. This gives the protein CASSLGASGGYNEQFF.